This is a list of T cell receptor beta chains from one sample in a study of T cell responses to AZD1222 COVID-19 vaccine. Method: immunoSEQ multiplex PCR; TCRdb's copy keeps in-frame clones and lacks some. Found here are 120,000 or so clones, roughly nine tenths of them singletons; the top ten hold roughly 4.5%. Specimen: peripheral blood, collected on day 0 of AZD1222 vaccination. Every receptor here comes from an adult in good health. Both conserved end residues are part of each CDR3. D genes are given only for firm matches. Clone size is not always given. Where it is, it says once, few, many or a class for expanded clones.

size,J,V,D,CDR3,DNA
.,TRBJ1-5,TRBV3-1/TRBV3-2,TRBD1,CASSRDSSYQPQHF,TGTGCCAGCAGCCGGGACAGTAGCTACCAGCCCCAGCATTTT
.,TRBJ2-1,TRBV6-5,TRBD1,CASRGDRGSNEQFF,TGTGCCAGTCGGGGGGACAGGGGGTCGAATGAGCAGTTCTTC
once,TRBJ2-7,TRBV30,.,CACLYGASYEQYF,TGTGCATGTTTGTATGGGGCCTCCTACGAGCAGTACTTC
.,TRBJ1-1,TRBV12-3/TRBV12-4,.,CASSLARGWGAFF,TGTGCCAGCAGTTTAGCCAGGGGATGGGGAGCTTTCTTT
.,TRBJ1-2,TRBV5-1,.,CASSRQDGNYGYTF,TGCGCCAGCAGCCGCCAGGACGGTAACTATGGCTACACCTTC
.,TRBJ1-3,TRBV28,.,CASSIRGLYSGNTIYF,TGTGCCAGCAGTATTCGAGGTCTTTACTCTGGAAACACCATATATTTT
.,TRBJ2-7,TRBV11-2,.,CASSPAGPGGYEQYF,TGTGCCAGCAGCCCAGCGGGCCCCGGGGGCTACGAGCAGTACTTC
.,TRBJ2-5,TRBV25-1,.,CASKKETSETQYF,TGTGCCAGCAAGAAGGAGACTTCTGAGACCCAGTACTTC
.,TRBJ2-6,TRBV4-1,.,CASSHFGLKGSGANVLTF,TGCGCCAGCAGCCATTTCGGCCTGAAGGGCTCTGGGGCCAACGTCCTGACTTTC
.,TRBJ2-4,TRBV28,TRBD1,CASSDTGGQNIQYF,TGTGCCAGCAGTGATACAGGGGGCCAAAACATTCAGTACTTC
.,TRBJ1-2,TRBV3-1/TRBV3-2,TRBD1,CASSPNRGGDYGYTF,TGTGCCAGCAGCCCTAACAGGGGAGGTGACTATGGCTACACCTTC
.,TRBJ2-7,TRBV5-1,.,CASSFTGAATYEQYF,TGCGCCAGCAGCTTCACCGGGGCGGCGACCTACGAGCAGTACTTC
.,TRBJ2-1,TRBV4-2,TRBD2,CASSQAPSGRGNEQFF,TGTGCCAGCAGCCAAGCCCCTAGCGGGAGGGGGAATGAGCAGTTCTTC
.,TRBJ2-7,TRBV5-1,.,CASSPDSYYEQYF,TGCGCCAGCAGCCCCGACAGCTACTACGAGCAGTACTTC
.,TRBJ2-7,TRBV7-9,.,CASSLAPPHEQYF,TGTGCCAGCAGCTTAGCGCCCCCCCACGAGCAGTACTTC
.,TRBJ1-5,TRBV19,.,CASWAGSGNQPQHF,TGTGCCAGTTGGGCGGGATCGGGGAATCAGCCCCAGCATTTT
.,TRBJ1-3,TRBV12-3/TRBV12-4,.,CASSPTNTIYF,TGTGCCAGCAGTCCGACAAACACCATATATTTT
.,TRBJ2-7,TRBV28,.,CASSLPGYEQYF,TGTGCCAGCAGTTTACCGGGCTACGAGCAGTACTTC
.,TRBJ2-1,TRBV18,TRBD2,CASSPGREGYNEQFF,TGTGCCAGCTCACCAGGGCGGGAGGGTTACAATGAGCAGTTCTTC
.,TRBJ2-6,TRBV5-5,.,CASSPHVGQSGANVLTF,TGTGCCAGCAGCCCCCACGTAGGTCAATCTGGGGCCAACGTCCTGACTTTC
once,TRBJ1-1,TRBV4-1,.,CASSPREDTEAFF,TGCGCCAGCAGCCCTAGGGAGGACACTGAAGCTTTCTTT
.,TRBJ2-7,TRBV27,TRBD2,CASSLLAGSYEQYF,TGTGCCAGCAGTTTACTAGCGGGGTCTTACGAGCAGTACTTC
few,TRBJ1-5,TRBV9,.,CASSVEPSRNQPQHF,TGTGCCAGCAGCGTAGAACCCAGCCGCAATCAGCCCCAGCATTTT
.,TRBJ2-3,TRBV6-5,.,CASRGADTQYF,TGTGCCAGCAGGGGGGCAGATACGCAGTATTTT
once,TRBJ2-5,TRBV7-9,.,CASSLTGEVQETQYF,TGTGCCAGCAGCTTAACGGGGGAAGTTCAAGAGACCCAGTACTTC
.,TRBJ1-6,TRBV18,TRBD1,CASSPLAGGSSYNSPLHF,TGTGCCAGCTCACCATTGGCAGGGGGGAGCTCCTATAATTCACCCCTCCACTTT
.,TRBJ1-2,TRBV6-4,.,CASRRQSILYGYTF,TGTGCCAGCAGGAGACAGTCTATTCTCTATGGCTACACCTTC
.,TRBJ2-5,TRBV5-1,.,CASSLQRRFQETQYF,TGCGCCAGCAGCTTGCAGCGACGATTTCAAGAGACCCAGTACTTC
.,TRBJ2-1,TRBV28,TRBD2,CASSGGIDYNEQFF,TGTGCCAGCAGCGGGGGGATCGACTACAATGAGCAGTTCTTC
few,TRBJ2-2,TRBV7-8,.,CASSLWRWGDRTGELFF,TGTGCCAGCAGCTTATGGCGATGGGGAGATCGGACCGGGGAGCTGTTTTTT
.,TRBJ2-7,TRBV27,.,CASSFGYEQYF,TGTGCCAGCAGTTTTGGGTACGAGCAGTACTTC
.,TRBJ2-5,TRBV28,TRBD1,CASSSMRDRVETQYF,TGTGCCAGCAGTTCTATGCGGGACAGGGTGGAGACCCAGTACTTC
.,TRBJ2-2,TRBV27,.,CASSFWPSGELFF,TGTGCCAGCAGTTTTTGGCCTTCCGGGGAGCTGTTTTTT
.,TRBJ2-1,TRBV4-1,TRBD2,CASSHLGLAGPDTYNEQFF,TGCGCCAGCAGCCACCTGGGACTAGCGGGTCCCGACACCTACAATGAGCAGTTCTTC
.,TRBJ2-5,TRBV11-2,.,CASSYPHMETQYF,TGTGCCAGCAGCTACCCCCACATGGAGACCCAGTACTTC
.,TRBJ2-7,TRBV19,TRBD1,CASSYRDSSYEQYF,TGTGCCAGTAGCTACCGGGACAGCTCCTACGAGCAGTACTTC
.,TRBJ2-3,TRBV5-1,.,CASSLTDTQYF,TGCGCCAGCAGCTTGACAGATACGCAGTATTTT
.,TRBJ1-5,TRBV21-1,.,CASSKLSSCEGEYSNQPQHF,TGTGCCAGCAGCAAACTGTCCTCTTGTGAAGGGGAGTATAGCAATCAGCCCCAGCATTTT
.,TRBJ2-1,TRBV2,.,CASSGPNEQFF,TGTGCCAGCAGTGGCCCCAATGAGCAGTTCTTC
.,TRBJ1-5,TRBV2,TRBD1,CASTGTGGHSNQPQHF,TGTGCCAGCACGGGGACAGGGGGCCATAGCAATCAGCCCCAGCATTTT
.,TRBJ2-3,TRBV30,.,CAWSVSGGTDTQYF,TGTGCCTGGAGTGTTTCGGGGGGCACAGATACGCAGTATTTT
.,TRBJ1-5,TRBV19,.,CASSRTDSNQPQHF,TGTGCCAGTAGTAGGACAGATAGCAATCAGCCCCAGCATTTT
.,TRBJ2-1,TRBV27,TRBD2,CASSLGTSGDEQFF,TGTGCCAGCAGTTTGGGGACTAGCGGCGATGAGCAGTTCTTC